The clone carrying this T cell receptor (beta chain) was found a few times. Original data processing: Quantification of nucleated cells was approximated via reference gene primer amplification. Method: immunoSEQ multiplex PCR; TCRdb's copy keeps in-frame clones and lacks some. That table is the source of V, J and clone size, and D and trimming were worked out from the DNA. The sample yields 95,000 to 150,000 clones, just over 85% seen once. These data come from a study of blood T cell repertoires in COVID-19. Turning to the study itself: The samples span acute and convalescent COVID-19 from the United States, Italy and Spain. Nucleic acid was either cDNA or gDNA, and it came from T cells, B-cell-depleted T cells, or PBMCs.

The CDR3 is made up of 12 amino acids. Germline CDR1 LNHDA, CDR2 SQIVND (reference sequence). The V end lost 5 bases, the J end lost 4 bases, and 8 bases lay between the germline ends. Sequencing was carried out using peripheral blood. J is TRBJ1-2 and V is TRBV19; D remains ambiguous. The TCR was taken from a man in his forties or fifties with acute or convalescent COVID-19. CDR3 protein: CASSLYGYGYTF. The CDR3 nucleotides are TGTGCCAGTAGTCTCTACGGCTATGGCTACACCTTC.